These 20 T cell receptor beta chains were all obtained from the same sample, sequenced in a study of blood T cell repertoires in COVID-19. TCRdb keeps only in-frame clones here, not all; method: immunoSEQ multiplex PCR. Among roughly 300,000 clones listed, around 84% were seen once. The sample taken for sequencing was PBMCs or T cells enriched from blood (not recorded which). These TCRs come from a man aged 25 to 40 who had recovered from COVID-19.

The chain has TRBV7-8 and TRBJ2-7, with 12 bases identical to TRBD2. The CDR3 has 15 residues. After removal of 4 bases from V and 7 bases from J, the junction contained 8 bases not matched to a gene. The germline V gene encodes CDR1 SGHVS and CDR2 FQNEAQ. In DNA form, the CDR3 reads TGTGCCAGCAGCTCGACTAGCGGGAGAACGGGGGAGCAGTACTTC. Protein: CASSSTSGRTGEQYF.

The chain has TRBV5-5 and TRBJ2-5; 13 positions match TRBD2. From germline, CDR1 is SGHKS and CDR2 YYEKEE (reference sequence). The CDR3 length is 15 residues. The V segment lost 4 bases and the J segment 5 bases; nucleotides outside the gene matches: 5. The CDR3 sequence: CASSPLAGGPETQYF. CDR3 nucleotide sequence: TGTGCCAGCAGCCCACTAGCGGGAGGGCCGGAGACCCAGTACTTC.

The chain couples TRBV28 to TRBJ2-1, with 9 bases fitting TRBD2. The ends lost 3 bases at V and 3 bases at J; junction bases unmatched: 0. Germline loops: CDR1 MDHEN, CDR2 SYDVKM. The CDR3 has 14 amino acids. CDR3 protein: CASSLTSGYNEQFF. The CDR3 region has the DNA TGTGCCAGCAGTTTGACTAGCGGCTACAATGAGCAGTTCTTC.

This chain connects TRBV5-6 to TRBJ2-7, with TRBD2 matching 8 bases. CDR1 and CDR2 (germline): SGHDT, YYEEEE. V lost 4 bases and J lost 6; bases outside the gene matches: 9. The CDR3 sequence is 14 residues long. The CDR3 protein is CASSPASGGGEQYF. For the CDR3, the DNA is TGTGCCAGCAGCCCCGCGTCCGGGGGGGGCGAGCAGTACTTC.

This clone appeared a single time. The CDR3 DNA reads TGTGCCAGCTCACCCTCGACAGGGGGGAGCAATCAGCCCCAGCATTTT. Protein: CASSPSTGGSNQPQHF. The rearrangement links TRBV18 to TRBJ1-5; 9 bases align to TRBD1. Trimming took 3 bases from V and 1 from J; bases not matched to a gene: 4. This CDR3 has 16 amino acids. Germline V CDR1 and CDR2: KGHSH, LQKENI.

The rearrangement joins TRBV6-1 to TRBJ1-2; 11 bases fit TRBD1. The CDR3 is 17 amino acids. Germline CDR1 MNHNS, CDR2 SASEGT. The V and J ends lost 0 bases and 5 bases, in that order; junction bases with no gene match: 8. The CDR3 DNA is TGTGCCAGCAGTGAAGCGCTTGGGACAGGGGGAAGTTATGGCTACACCTTC. Its protein is CASSEALGTGGSYGYTF.

The chain uses TRBV6-1 and TRBJ1-2; weak D call: TRBD1 (6 bases). The CDR3 loop spans 16 amino acids. Trimming cost V 4 bases and J 0 bases, with 15 bases left between them. The germline gives CDR1 MNHNS, CDR2 SASEGT. The CDR3 spells CASSGQVGGSNYGYTF. In DNA form, the CDR3 reads TGTGCCAGCAGTGGACAGGTCGGAGGATCTAACTATGGCTACACCTTC.

The gene calls are TRBV11-2 and TRBJ2-3, with 13 bases aligning to TRBD2. J was trimmed by 5 bases and V by 1 base; bases with no gene match: 3. This CDR3 spans 16 amino acids. Germline CDR1 SGHAT, CDR2 FQNNGV. The CDR3 spells CASSLGLAGGQDTQYF. The DNA of the CDR3 is TGTGCCAGCAGCTTAGGACTAGCGGGGGGACAAGATACGCAGTATTTT.

The rearrangement links TRBV18 to TRBJ2-2; D is perhaps TRBD1 (6 bases). Per germline, CDR1 KGHSH and CDR2 LQKENI. This CDR3 has 13 amino acids. The V end lost 6 bases, the J end lost 6 bases, and 11 bases lay between the germline ends. CDR3 region: CASSPQGPGELFF. CDR3 nucleotides: TGTGCCAGCTCTCCGCAGGGGCCCGGGGAGCTGTTTTTT.

The rearrangement links TRBV6-5 to TRBJ2-3, with 9 nucleotides matching TRBD1. J gave up 3 bases and V 2 bases, and 3 bases lay outside the gene matches. Per the germline V gene, CDR1 is MNHEY and CDR2 is SVGAGI. The CDR3 spans 15 residues. The CDR3: CASSYGTGITDTQYF. The CDR3 nucleotides read TGTGCCAGCAGTTACGGGACAGGGATAACAGATACGCAGTATTTT.

The chain joins TRBV11-2 to TRBJ1-2, with 9 bases aligning to TRBD1. J was trimmed by 4 bases and V by 1 base; bases with no gene match: 4. The CDR3 spans 15 residues. From germline, CDR1 is SGHAT and CDR2 FQNNGV. CDR3 in DNA: TGTGCCAGCAGCTTAGCGGGACAGGGCGCCTATGGCTACACCTTC. Encoded protein: CASSLAGQGAYGYTF.

The J gene is TRBJ1-2, the V gene TRBV6-5, with TRBD1 matching 8 bases. Germline V gene lookup returns CDR1 MNHEY and CDR2 SVGAGI. J lost 3 bases, V lost 4 bases, and 4 bases had no gene match. The CDR3 is 14 residues long. The CDR3: CASSSGTGDYGYTF. In DNA form, the CDR3 reads TGTGCCAGCAGTTCGGGGACAGGAGACTATGGCTACACCTTC.

The V and J genes are TRBV18 and TRBJ1-5; TRBD1 aligns across 8 bases. Per the germline V gene, CDR1 is KGHSH and CDR2 is LQKENI. The length of the CDR3 is 17 residues. J lost 0 bases, V lost 3 bases, and 7 bases had no gene match. For the CDR3, the DNA is TGTGCCAGCTCACCGGGGACAGGATCAGGTAGCAATCAGCCCCAGCATTTT. This sequence encodes CASSPGTGSGSNQPQHF.

This chain uses TRBV4-2 with TRBJ2-3; 14 bases fit TRBD2. CDR1 LGHNA and CDR2 YNFKEQ come from the germline V gene. The CDR3 contains 17 residues. With V trimmed by 1 base and J by 5 bases, 5 bases remained unmatched. The CDR3 protein is CASSQAGLAGVVDTQYF. Here the CDR3 DNA reads TGTGCCAGCAGCCAAGCGGGACTAGCGGGAGTGGTAGATACGCAGTATTTT.

The CDR3 sequence is CASSQDNSLLNNEQFF. Written as DNA, the CDR3 is TGTGCCAGCAGCCAAGATAACAGCCTGTTGAACAATGAGCAGTTCTTC. V and J are TRBV3-1 (or the pseudogene TRBV3-2) and TRBJ2-1; D is unclear. The CDR3 loop spans 16 amino acids. In germline, CDR1 is LGHDT, CDR2 YNNKEL (reference sequence). V was clipped by 0 bases and J by 5 bases, with 14 bases between them.

As to this clone: The same CDR3 arises from other DNA sequences in this sample as well. The genes are TRBV6-5 and TRBJ2-7; D is possibly TRBD2 (7 bases). The CDR3 is made up of 13 amino acids. V shed 2 bases and J shed 6 bases, with 11 bases lying between them. Germline V gives CDR1 MNHEY, CDR2 SVGAGI. CDR3 loop: CASSYEGGREQYF. The CDR3 DNA is TGTGCCAGCAGTTACGAGGGGGGGCGCGAGCAGTACTTC.

This clone was seen a few times. The chain uses TRBV21-1 and TRBJ2-1; the D call TRBD2 from the table was never checked on the DNA. TRBV21-1 is deemed a pseudogene. This CDR3 spans 19 amino acids. The CDR3 DNA is TGTGCCAGCAGCTTAGGGGCGGAGGGCCCGTCTCGGCGGTACAATGAGCAGTTCTTC. Translated: CASSLGAEGPSRRYNEQFF.

This sequence joins TRBV7-2 and TRBJ1-1, with 7 positions matching TRBD1. This CDR3 is built from 13 residues. The junction had 5 bases not matched to a gene; V was cut back by 10 bases and J by 0 bases. CDR1 and CDR2 (germline): SGHTA, FQGNSA. The CDR3 sequence: CATATGVNTEAFF. The CDR3 nucleotides are TGTGCCACCGCAACAGGGGTGAACACTGAAGCTTTCTTT. Looking up the rest from reference TRBV7-2 and TRBJ1-1 gives the full variable domain: GAGVSQSPSNKVTEKGKDVELRCDPISGHTALYWYRQSLGQGLEFLIYFQGNSAPDKSGLPSDRFSAERTGGSVSTLTIQRTQQEDSAVYLCATATGVNTEAFFGQGTRLTVV.

The chain couples TRBV4-1 to TRBJ1-5, with 9 bases lining up with TRBD1. Germline CDR1 and CDR2: MGHRA and YSYEKL. The CDR3 is 15 residues long. V lost 1 base to trimming and J lost 6 bases; unmatched junction nucleotides: 4. The chain's CDR3 is CASSQGTGDGQPQHF. CDR3 coding DNA: TGCGCCAGCAGCCAAGGGACAGGGGACGGTCAGCCCCAGCATTTT.

The chain is built from TRBV7-2 and TRBJ1-4, with 8 bases that match TRBD1. The CDR3 runs to 14 residues. CDR1 is SGHTA, CDR2 FQGNSA, per germline. J lost 7 bases, V lost 4 bases, and 5 bases had no gene match. CDR3 amino acids: CASSSGQGGEKLFF. CDR3 nucleotide sequence: TGTGCCAGCAGCTCCGGACAGGGTGGTGAAAAACTGTTTTTT.